These 11 T cell receptor beta chains were all obtained from the same sample, sequenced in a study of T cell repertoires in cytomegalovirus infection. Using its own MiXCR run on the reads, TCRdb lists one record per CDR3 protein. This repertoire shows under 250,000 distinct CDR3 sequences, around 12% found once; its top ten account for 1.5% to 2%. Sequencing input: PBMCs. The receptors originated from a human donor in good health (CMV status not recorded). Some clones in this sample may be carry-over from other donors' samples.

This clonotype was observed a few times. The V call is TRBV4-2, the J call TRBJ1-2; D gene uncertain. The CDR3 totals 15 residues. The ends were cut back, 0 bases at V and 3 bases at J, with 11 bases in the middle. Looked up from germline, CDR1 is LGHNA and CDR2 is YNFKEQ. For the CDR3, the DNA is TGTGCCAGCAGCCAAGAGAGGTCCGAGGACTATGGCTACACCTTC. Translating gives CASSQERSEDYGYTF.

Ten or more counts support this clonotype. V and J are TRBV7-2 and TRBJ2-7; weak D call: TRBD2 (7 bases). Trimming removed 5 bases from V and 5 bases from J, with 13 bases in between. From germline, CDR1 is SGHTA and CDR2 FQGNSA. This CDR3 has 13 residues. This CDR3 is CASSPGGRHEQYF. CDR3 nucleotide sequence: TGTGCCAGCAGCCCCGGGGGGCGACACGAGCAGTACTTC.

This clonotype was seen at least ten times. This rearrangement joins TRBV7-2 to TRBJ2-3, with 8 bases aligning to TRBD1. Trimming cost V 1 base and J 2 bases; bases outside gene matches: 11. Per the germline V gene, CDR1 is SGHTA and CDR2 is FQGNSA. This CDR3 is 18 amino acids long. CDR3 protein: CASSLVSLRQGLTDTQYF. CDR3 in DNA: TGTGCCAGCAGCTTAGTTAGTCTGCGACAGGGGCTCACAGATACGCAGTATTTT.

The chain couples TRBV20-1 to TRBJ1-2, with 9 bases aligning to TRBD1. Germline V gene sequence: CDR1 DFQATT, CDR2 SNEGSKA (reference sequence). CDR3 length: 15 residues. Trimming took 2 bases from V and 3 from J; bases not matched to a gene: 7. DNA of the CDR3: TGCAGTGCTAGAAGCCAGGACAGGGGAGACTATGGCTACACCTTC. It codes for CSARSQDRGDYGYTF.

The genes are TRBV19 and TRBJ1-1; 9 nucleotides match TRBD1. The V gene's germline CDR1 is LNHDA and CDR2 SQIVND (reference sequence). The CDR3 runs 15 residues. With 7 bases clipped from V and 5 bases from J, the junction kept 11 bases outside the gene matches. For the CDR3, the DNA is TGTGCCAGTATCCTACAGGGGGCGCTAGGGACTGAAGCTTTCTTT. Protein sequence: CASILQGALGTEAFF.

This clonotype has a handful of counts. The gene calls are TRBV5-5 and TRBJ2-7, with 7 bases that match TRBD1. The CDR3 contains 15 residues. J gave up 6 bases and V 4 bases, and 13 bases lay outside the gene matches. Germline CDR1 and CDR2: SGHKS and YYEKEE (reference sequence). Written as DNA, the CDR3 is TGTGCCAGCAGCCAAGAGCCCCTGAAGGGGGCCGAGCAGTACTTC. It specifies CASSQEPLKGAEQYF.

The rearrangement uses TRBV5-1 and TRBJ1-1, with TRBD1 matching over 10 bases. Trimming took 3 bases from V and 7 from J; bases not matched to a gene: 9. CDR1 and CDR2 from the germline V gene are SGHRS and YFSETQ. The CDR3 covers 15 residues. The chain's CDR3 is CASSSTGGNPFEAFF. Written as DNA, the CDR3 is TGCGCCAGCAGCTCGACAGGGGGCAATCCCTTTGAAGCTTTCTTT.

This clonotype has more than one count but fewer than ten. This chain connects TRBV6-2 or TRBV6-3 to TRBJ2-7; perhaps TRBD2 as D (7 bases). Germline assignment: CDR1 MNHEY and CDR2 SVGEGT. The CDR3 has 17 amino acids. Trimming stripped 2 bases from V and 0 bases from J, with 17 bases between. The CDR3: CASSYPAGAPVSYEQYF. The CDR3 bases are TGTGCCAGCAGTTACCCGGCGGGGGCCCCCGTCTCCTACGAGCAGTACTTC.

This clonotype was picked up many times. The chain employs TRBV7-9 and TRBJ2-7; possible D gene TRBD1, 7 bases. Trimming stripped 2 bases from V and 5 bases from J, with 10 bases between. The CDR3 consists of 13 residues. Germline assignment: CDR1 SEHNR and CDR2 FQNEAQ (reference sequence). The CDR3 loop is CASSLQGEDEQYF. The CDR3 DNA is TGTGCCAGCAGCTTACAGGGGGAGGACGAGCAGTACTTC.

This clonotype was counted between two and nine times. This chain connects TRBV28 to TRBJ1-5; 8 bases agree with TRBD1. J lost 7 bases, V lost 6 bases, and 8 bases had no gene match. The germline gives CDR1 MDHEN, CDR2 SYDVKM. The CDR3 is made up of 14 amino acids. The CDR3 sequence is CASRSTGGGQPQHF. Here the CDR3 DNA reads TGTGCCAGCAGATCCACAGGGGGAGGACAGCCCCAGCATTTT.

The chain combines TRBV14 with TRBJ2-1; maybe TRBD1 (6 bases). The CDR3 consists of 13 residues. V lost 4 bases and J 8 bases, leaving 12 bases between the germline ends. The germline V gene encodes CDR1 SGHDN and CDR2 FVKESK. CDR3 bases: TGTGCCAGCAGCCCGACAGGCTGGCATGAGCAGTTCTTC. Encoded protein: CASSPTGWHEQFF.